The rows below give T cell receptor beta chains drawn from one sample of a study of blood T cell repertoires in COVID-19. Clones were read by immunoSEQ multiplex PCR, and TCRdb kept only the in-frame ones, dropping some. This table holds tens of thousands of clones, roughly 86% found once. Sequencing was carried out using peripheral blood. These receptors were collected from a man aged 55 to 70 with COVID-19, enrolled during active disease. The CDR3 runs from the conserved cysteine through the conserved F or W. The D gene is left open where the match is weak. Rows give clone size only sometimes, using once, few, many, or a class for an expanded clone.

clone size | D gene | J gene | V gene | CDR3 length | CDR3 protein | CDR3 DNA
- | - | TRBJ1-2 | TRBV4-3 | 14 | CASSHLKSNYGYTF | TGCGCCAGCAGCCATCTAAAGTCTAACTATGGCTACACCTTC
- | - | TRBJ1-1 | TRBV5-5 | 13 | CASSWGRNTEAFF | TGTGCCAGCAGCTGGGGGCGGAACACTGAAGCTTTCTTT
- | TRBD2 | TRBJ2-2 | TRBV7-9 | 15 | CASRTSGLDTGELFF | TGTGCCAGCAGGACCTCGGGACTAGACACCGGGGAGCTGTTTTTT
- | - | TRBJ1-2 | TRBV18 | 16 | CASSAQGGQSNYGYTF | TGTGCCAGCTCAGCACAGGGTGGACAGTCTAACTATGGCTACACCTTC
- | TRBD2 | TRBJ2-1 | TRBV28 | 17 | CASSSSTSGTPYNEQFF | TGTGCCAGCAGTTCCTCGACTAGCGGGACCCCCTACAATGAGCAGTTCTTC
few | TRBD1 | TRBJ1-1 | TRBV28 | 12 | CASSLGQGEAFF | TGTGCCAGCAGTTTAGGACAGGGTGAAGCTTTCTTT
- | - | TRBJ2-1 | TRBV29-1 | 16 | CSVDDSPREFRDEQFF | TGCAGCGTTGACGACTCTCCTCGGGAGTTCAGGGATGAGCAGTTCTTC
- | TRBD2 | TRBJ2-1 | TRBV5-4 | 15 | CASSFLAGGQDEQFF | TGTGCCAGCAGTTTTCTAGCGGGAGGGCAAGATGAGCAGTTCTTC
- | - | TRBJ1-3 | TRBV4-3 | 16 | CASSQDFVALGNTIYF | TGCGCCAGCAGCCAAGATTTCGTAGCGCTTGGAAACACCATATATTTT
- | TRBD1 | TRBJ1-5 | TRBV28 | 16 | CASRDRGKGGNQPQHF | TGTGCCAGCCGGGACAGGGGAAAAGGTGGCAATCAGCCCCAGCATTTT
once | - | TRBJ2-7 | TRBV12-3/TRBV12-4 | 13 | CATAQGLTYEQYF | TGTGCCACCGCACAGGGATTGACCTACGAGCAGTACTTC
- | - | TRBJ1-1 | TRBV4-3 | 14 | CASSQDRGSTEAFF | TGCGCCAGCAGCCAAGATAGAGGTTCCACTGAAGCTTTCTTT
- | - | TRBJ1-6 | TRBV30 | 14 | CAWSVGGYNSPLHF | TGTGCCTGGAGTGTAGGCGGGTATAATTCACCCCTCCACTTT
- | TRBD1 | TRBJ1-3 | TRBV5-1 | 18 | CASSFAGTGLGSGNTIYF | TGCGCCAGCAGTTTTGCCGGGACAGGGCTTGGGTCTGGAAACACCATATATTTT
- | - | TRBJ2-6 | TRBV10-3 | 16 | CAISGGRNSGANVLTF | TGTGCCATCAGTGGAGGGCGGAACTCTGGGGCCAACGTCCTGACTTTC
- | - | TRBJ1-5 | TRBV5-8 | 15 | CASNAGREPSWPQHF | TGTGCCAGCAACGCCGGACGGGAACCTTCCTGGCCCCAGCATTTT
- | - | TRBJ2-7 | TRBV2 | 13 | CASMGTDHYEQYF | TGTGCCAGCATGGGCACGGATCACTACGAGCAGTACTTC
- | - | TRBJ1-2 | TRBV12-3/TRBV12-4 | 12 | CASSIQEYGYTF | TGTGCCAGCAGTATACAAGAATATGGCTACACCTTC
- | - | TRBJ2-5 | TRBV2 | 13 | CASSSDFQETQYF | TGTGCCAGCAGTTCAGACTTCCAAGAGACCCAGTACTTC
- | - | TRBJ1-2 | TRBV5-4 | 16 | CASSLGSDRAGYGYTF | TGTGCCAGCAGCTTGGGGTCGGACCGGGCGGGCTATGGCTACACCTTC
- | - | TRBJ2-2 | TRBV6-5 | 12 | CASSLRTGELFF | TGTGCCAGCAGTCTCCGCACCGGGGAGCTGTTTTTT
- | - | TRBJ2-5 | TRBV30 | 13 | CAWRGLGRETQYF | TGTGCCTGGCGAGGACTGGGGAGAGAGACCCAGTACTTC
- | TRBD1 | TRBJ1-4 | TRBV4-1 | 15 | CASSHPGTGNEKLFF | TGCGCCAGCAGCCATCCCGGGACAGGGAATGAAAAACTGTTTTTT
- | - | TRBJ1-1 | TRBV28 | 14 | CASSPRTQGTEAFF | TGTGCCAGCAGTCCTCGGACGCAGGGGACTGAAGCTTTCTTT
- | - | TRBJ1-1 | TRBV5-1 | 14 | CASSPGHQNTEAFF | TGCGCCAGCAGCCCGGGACACCAGAACACTGAAGCTTTCTTT
- | - | TRBJ1-1 | TRBV7-2 | 14 | CASSRGEGGAEAFF | TGTGCCAGCAGCAGGGGGGAGGGGGGGGCTGAAGCTTTCTTT
once | TRBD1 | TRBJ2-1 | TRBV10-3 | 18 | CAISESSGTGGMGNEQFF | TGTGCCATCAGTGAGTCGAGTGGGACAGGGGGTATGGGCAATGAGCAGTTCTTC
- | TRBD2 | TRBJ2-3 | TRBV3-1/TRBV3-2 | 16 | CASSVGTSGRIDTQYF | TGTGCCAGCAGCGTCGGGACTAGCGGGAGGATAGATACGCAGTATTTT
- | TRBD1 | TRBJ1-2 | TRBV11-2 | 15 | CASSLLGQGSLGYTF | TGTGCCAGCAGCTTACTGGGACAGGGGTCTCTCGGCTACACCTTC
- | - | TRBJ1-4 | TRBV5-6 | 14 | CASSLGRGDEKLFF | TGTGCCAGCAGCTTGGGCAGGGGTGATGAAAAACTGTTTTTT
- | TRBD1 | TRBJ2-5 | TRBV7-6 | 14 | CASSTGQGVETQYF | TGTGCCAGCAGTACCGGACAGGGAGTGGAGACCCAGTACTTC
- | TRBD1 | TRBJ2-7 | TRBV11-2 | 14 | CASSPGQGSIEQYF | TGTGCCAGCAGCCCAGGACAGGGGTCGATCGAGCAGTACTTC
- | - | TRBJ1-2 | TRBV5-8 | 15 | CASSSPTAFHYGYTF | TGTGCCAGCAGCTCCCCGACAGCCTTCCACTATGGCTACACCTTC
- | TRBD1 | TRBJ1-2 | TRBV19 | 14 | CASSIQTGAWGYTF | TGTGCCAGTAGTATCCAAACAGGGGCGTGGGGCTACACCTTC
once | - | TRBJ2-2 | TRBV11-3 | 14 | CASSGTGLTGELFF | TGTGCCAGCAGTGGTACTGGGCTCACCGGGGAGCTGTTTTTT
- | - | TRBJ1-4 | TRBV5-5 | 15 | CASSAAGTTNEKLFF | TGTGCCAGCAGCGCGGCAGGGACAACTAATGAAAAACTGTTTTTT
- | - | TRBJ2-6 | TRBV7-6 | 14 | CASGSRSGANVLTF | TGTGCCAGCGGCAGTCGATCTGGGGCCAACGTCCTGACTTTC
- | TRBD1 | TRBJ2-1 | TRBV5-1 | 14 | CASSLGTGADEQFF | TGCGCCAGCAGCTTGGGTACAGGGGCCGATGAGCAGTTCTTC
- | - | TRBJ2-2 | TRBV5-8 | 16 | CASSLFGSAGRGELFF | TGTGCCAGCAGCTTGTTTGGGTCTGCGGGCAGGGGGGAGCTGTTTTTT
- | TRBD1 | TRBJ2-7 | TRBV14 | 15 | CASSLGTDKAYEQYF | TGTGCCAGCAGCCTTGGGACAGATAAGGCCTACGAGCAGTACTTC
- | - | TRBJ2-4 | TRBV18 | 15 | CASSPLDTAKNIQYF | TGTGCCAGCTCACCGCTCGACACGGCCAAAAACATTCAGTACTTC
- | - | TRBJ1-1 | TRBV7-9 | 14 | CASSPRQGNTEAFF | TGTGCCAGCAGCCCTCGCCAGGGGAACACTGAAGCTTTCTTT
- | - | TRBJ1-4 | TRBV28 | 15 | CASSFMGGTNEKLFF | TGTGCCAGCAGTTTCATGGGAGGTACTAATGAAAAACTGTTTTTT
- | - | TRBJ2-3 | TRBV6-5 | 13 | CASTDSSTDTQYF | TGTGCCAGCACCGACAGCAGCACAGATACGCAGTATTTT
- | - | TRBJ2-2 | TRBV13 | 15 | CASSSVRGNTGELFF | TGTGCCAGCAGCTCGGTGCGGGGGAACACCGGGGAGCTGTTTTTT
- | TRBD2 | TRBJ2-2 | TRBV11-3 | 16 | CASSFGAGRDTGELFF | TGTGCCAGCAGCTTTGGGGCAGGGAGGGACACCGGGGAGCTGTTTTTT
- | TRBD2 | TRBJ2-1 | TRBV10-2 | 14 | CASIGLAGADEQFF | TGCGCCAGCATTGGACTAGCGGGAGCGGATGAGCAGTTCTTC
- | TRBD1 | TRBJ1-5 | TRBV15 | 15 | CATKTGGAGNQPQHF | TGTGCCACCAAAACAGGGGGCGCAGGCAATCAGCCCCAGCATTTT
- | TRBD1 | TRBJ2-7 | TRBV30 | 15 | CAWSGLAGGRWEQYF | TGTGCCTGGAGCGGTTTGGCAGGGGGCCGATGGGAGCAGTACTTC
- | TRBD2 | TRBJ2-1 | TRBV27 | 16 | CASSSEAGGPTDEQFF | TGTGCCAGCAGTTCGGAAGCGGGAGGGCCCACGGATGAGCAGTTCTTC
- | - | TRBJ2-5 | TRBV6-1 | 17 | CASSARQGRGIPETQYF | TGTGCCAGCAGTGCACGCCAGGGGAGGGGTATACCAGAGACCCAGTACTTC
- | - | TRBJ2-2 | TRBV14 | 17 | CASSLSMWQTNTGELFF | TGTGCCAGCAGCCTTTCAATGTGGCAGACTAACACCGGGGAGCTGTTTTTT
- | - | TRBJ2-6 | TRBV10-3 | 16 | CAISEGGIAGANVLTF | TGTGCCATCAGTGAGGGAGGGATTGCTGGGGCCAACGTCCTGACTTTC
- | TRBD1 | TRBJ1-4 | TRBV4-1 | 15 | CASSQDPGQDEKLFF | TGCGCCAGCAGCCAAGACCCCGGACAGGATGAAAAACTGTTTTTT
few | TRBD2 | TRBJ2-3 | TRBV4-3 | 16 | CASSQDGLGRARGQYF | TGCGCCAGCAGCCAAGATGGACTAGGTCGGGCTCGCGGGCAGTATTTT
few | TRBD1 | TRBJ2-6 | TRBV7-3 | 18 | CASSPTGQGASGANVLTF | TGTGCCAGCTCCCCTACGGGACAGGGGGCTTCTGGGGCCAACGTCCTGACTTTC
- | TRBD1 | TRBJ2-7 | TRBV19 | 14 | CASNAGTGMYEQYF | TGTGCCAGTAATGCCGGGACAGGGATGTACGAGCAGTACTTC